These T cell receptor beta chains were read from a single sample in a study of cytomegalovirus exposure and HLA in healthy donors. Method: immunoSEQ multiplex PCR; TCRdb's copy keeps in-frame clones and lacks some. The repertoire consists of roughly 48,000 clones, with about nine tenths occurring once and the leading ten covering 6.7%. Material: PBMCs. The source of these receptors is a woman in her twenties or thirties in good health and CMV-seronegative. Both conserved end residues are part of each CDR3. The order of the fields is clone size, D gene, V gene, J gene, CDR3 DNA, CDR3 protein. The D gene is left open where the match is weak. Size is stated for part of the rows, as once, few or many counts, or as a class when the clone is expanded.

clone_size: NA
d_call: TRBD2
v_call: TRBV28
j_call: TRBJ2-7
cdr3_nt: TGTGCCAGCAGTCGTAGCGGGAGAGACTACGAGCAGTACTTC
cdr3_aa: CASSRSGRDYEQYF

clone_size: few
d_call: NA
v_call: TRBV28
j_call: TRBJ2-7
cdr3_nt: TGTGCCAGCAGTAAAAGGACACCATCCTACGAGCAGTACTTC
cdr3_aa: CASSKRTPSYEQYF

clone_size: NA
d_call: NA
v_call: TRBV6-5
j_call: TRBJ1-5
cdr3_nt: TGTGCCAGCAGTCCGACAGAAGGTGGCAATCAGCCCCAGCATTTT
cdr3_aa: CASSPTEGGNQPQHF

clone_size: NA
d_call: TRBD1
v_call: TRBV29-1
j_call: TRBJ2-7
cdr3_nt: TGCAGCGTTGAAAGGGGGCAGGGTGGCGACGAGCAGTACTTC
cdr3_aa: CSVERGQGGDEQYF

clone_size: NA
d_call: NA
v_call: TRBV28
j_call: TRBJ1-2
cdr3_nt: TGTGCCAGCAGTTTAGGCTTCCGTGCTGGTACCTTC
cdr3_aa: CASSLGFRAGTF

clone_size: NA
d_call: NA
v_call: TRBV10-1
j_call: TRBJ2-1
cdr3_nt: TGCGCCAGCAGTGAGTCGGGCCCTGGGGAGCAGTTCTTC
cdr3_aa: CASSESGPGEQFF

clone_size: once
d_call: TRBD2
v_call: TRBV25-1
j_call: TRBJ2-5
cdr3_nt: TGTGCCAGCAGTGAATACGGCGGGAGTGAGACCCAGTACTTC
cdr3_aa: CASSEYGGSETQYF

clone_size: NA
d_call: TRBD2
v_call: TRBV7-9
j_call: TRBJ2-7
cdr3_nt: TGTGCCAGCAGCTTATTCGTAGCGGGACTCCCTCGGGACGAGCAGTACTTC
cdr3_aa: CASSLFVAGLPRDEQYF

clone_size: NA
d_call: NA
v_call: TRBV9
j_call: TRBJ1-3
cdr3_nt: TGTGCCAGCAGCGTGACAGTTGGAAACACCATATATTTT
cdr3_aa: CASSVTVGNTIYF

clone_size: NA
d_call: NA
v_call: TRBV11-1
j_call: TRBJ2-7
cdr3_nt: TGTGCCAGCAGCTTAGGAGCGGCGGAGCAGTACTTC
cdr3_aa: CASSLGAAEQYF

clone_size: NA
d_call: NA
v_call: TRBV10-3
j_call: TRBJ2-3
cdr3_nt: TGTGCCATCAGGGAGAGCGGAGCCACCGCCTATACGCAGTATTTT
cdr3_aa: CAIRESGATAYTQYF

clone_size: NA
d_call: TRBD2
v_call: TRBV10-1
j_call: TRBJ2-1
cdr3_nt: TGCGCCAGCAGTGTTGGTAGCGGGAGGGCCTCTGATGAGCAGTTCTTC
cdr3_aa: CASSVGSGRASDEQFF